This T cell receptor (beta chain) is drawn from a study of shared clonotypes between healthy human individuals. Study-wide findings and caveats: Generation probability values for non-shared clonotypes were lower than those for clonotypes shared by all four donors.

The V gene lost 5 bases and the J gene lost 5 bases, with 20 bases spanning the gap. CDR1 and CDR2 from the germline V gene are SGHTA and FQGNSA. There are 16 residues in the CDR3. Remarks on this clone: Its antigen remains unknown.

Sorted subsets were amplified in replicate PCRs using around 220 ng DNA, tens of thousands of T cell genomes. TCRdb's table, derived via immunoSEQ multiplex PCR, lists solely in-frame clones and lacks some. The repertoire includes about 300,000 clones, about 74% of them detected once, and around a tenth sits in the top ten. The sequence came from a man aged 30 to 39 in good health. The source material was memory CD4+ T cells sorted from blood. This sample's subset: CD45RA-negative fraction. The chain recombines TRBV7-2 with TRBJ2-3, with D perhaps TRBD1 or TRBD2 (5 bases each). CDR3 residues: CASSNVRQGGGDTQYF. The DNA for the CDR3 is TGTGCCAGCAGCAACGTCCGGCAGGGCGGAGGAGATACGCAGTATTTT.